The sequence of this TCR beta chain was determined in a study of T cells after yellow fever vaccination. Study findings and constraints: FACS-sorted repertoires could harbor abundant contaminating bulk-population clonotypes.

TCRdb recomputed calls from the 5' RACE reads with MiXCR, one row per CDR3 protein. The sample includes some 390,000 distinct CDR3 sequences, approximately 18% of them seen just once. This clonotype was seen a few times. Its antigen is currently unknown. V was shortened by 4 bases and J by 11 bases, with 20 bases between the two germline ends. From germline, CDR1 is SGHTA and CDR2 FQGNSA. The CDR3 loop spans 14 amino acids. The TCR originated in a man aged 18 to 30 who received the YFV17D yellow fever vaccine. The rearrangement joins TRBV7-2 to TRBJ1-2, with TRBD1 as a possible D gene (5 bases). The source material was PBMCs, sampled before the yellow fever booster vaccination. The CDR3 loop is CASSSGPFGREYTF. In DNA form, the CDR3 reads TGTGCCAGCAGCTCCGGGCCCTTCGGCAGGGAATACACCTTC.